These 5 T cell receptor beta chains were sequenced from one sample in a study of CXCR3-negative and CXCR3-positive naive CD8 T cells. UMI-labeled TRB cDNA libraries were prepared by 5' RACE. TCRdb reanalyzed the 5' RACE reads, giving one entry per CDR3 protein sequence and no DNA. The listing records 70,000 to 100,000 distinct CDR3 sequences. The sample comprised naive CXCR3- CD8+ T cells from blood. Subset in this sample: CD45RO-CCR7+CD27+CD95- naive CD8+ T cells lacking CXCR3 (TNR3-). The receptors stem from a human donor in good health. Some clones in this sample may be carry-over from other donors' samples.

The genes are TRBV5-6 and TRBJ2-1; lacking DNA, the TRBD1 call made by TCRdb goes unchecked. Per the germline V gene, CDR1 is SGHDT and CDR2 is YYEEEE. This CDR3 contains 15 residues. The chain's CDR3 is CASSLEGRGINEQFF.

V usage is TRBV9 and J usage is TRBJ1-1. CDR3 length: 14 residues. Germline V gene lookup returns CDR1 SGDLS and CDR2 YYNGEE. The CDR3 sequence is CASSVGQHDTEAFF.

V and J are TRBV12-3 or TRBV12-4 and TRBJ1-5; no DNA is available, so the TRBD1 call from TCRdb remains unchecked. This CDR3 spans 14 amino acids. CDR3 sequence reads: CASSSGTREQPQHF.

V usage is TRBV10-2 and J usage is TRBJ2-1. This CDR3 is 14 amino acids long. Germline V gene lookup returns CDR1 WSHSY and CDR2 SAAADI. The CDR3: CASSEIGTYNEQFF.

The chain carries TRBV11-2 and TRBJ1-1; TCRdb's assignment of TRBD1 cannot be checked, as there is no DNA. The CDR3 extends over 12 amino acids. Germline V lookup: CDR1 SGHAT, CDR2 FQNNGV. The CDR3 reads CASSGQGFEAFF.